These 30 T cell receptor beta chains share one sample of origin, sequenced in a study of blood T cell repertoires in COVID-19. Repertoires were generated with immunoSEQ multiplex PCR, while TCRdb's copy carries only in-frame clones and drops some. Of about 410,000 clones listed, over 75% were seen once; the top ten hold 1.5% to 1.7%. The sample was peripheral blood. Receptors originate from a middle-aged woman with COVID-19, enrolled during active disease.

This chain links TRBV4-3 with TRBJ2-1; D is possibly TRBD2 (5 bases). Trimming removed 0 bases from V and 4 bases from J, with 19 bases in between. This CDR3 contains 18 residues. CDR1 and CDR2 from the germline V gene are LGHNA and YSLEER. The chain's CDR3 is CASSQDRTEVGLYNEQFF. The CDR3 coding sequence is TGCGCCAGCAGCCAAGATCGGACTGAAGTCGGCTTATACAATGAGCAGTTCTTC.

This chain connects TRBV6-2 or TRBV6-3 to TRBJ1-1; 8 nucleotides match TRBD1. V was pared by 5 bases and J by 4 bases, with 0 bases of the junction left unmatched. The V gene's germline CDR1 is MNHEY and CDR2 SVGEGT. This CDR3 has 12 residues. CDR3 loop: CASSTGGTEAFF. CDR3 in DNA: TGTGCCAGCAGTACAGGGGGCACTGAAGCTTTCTTT.

V usage is TRBV28 and J usage is TRBJ2-2; 7 nucleotides match TRBD1. CDR1 is MDHEN, CDR2 SYDVKM, per germline. CDR3 length: 13 residues. J lost 7 bases, V lost 11 bases, and 10 bases had no gene match. This CDR3 reads CAGQQGLDGELFF. CDR3 DNA sequence: TGTGCCGGCCAACAGGGGTTGGACGGGGAGCTGTTTTTT. The whole variable domain, remainder taken from reference TRBV28 and TRBJ2-2, is DVKVTQSSRYLVKRTGEKVFLECVQDMDHENMFWYRQDPGLGLRLIYFSYDVKMKEKGDIPEGYSVSREKKERFSLILESASTNQTSMYLCAGQQGLDGELFFGEGSRLTVL.

The chain combines TRBV7-9 with TRBJ1-1, with TRBD1 matching over 9 bases. The germline CDR1 and CDR2 sequences are SEHNR and FQNEAQ (reference sequence). This CDR3 spans 14 amino acids. Losses at the gene ends were 4 bases for V and 1 base for J; bases not matched to a gene: 1. The CDR3 protein is CASSSGQGNTEAFF. The CDR3 DNA follows: TGTGCCAGCAGCTCGGGACAGGGGAACACTGAAGCTTTCTTT.

V usage is TRBV5-1 and J usage is TRBJ2-3; a weak D match, TRBD1 (5 bases). Between the trimmed V and J ends, which lost 4 bases and 10 bases, there was a span of 22 bases. Germline V CDR1 and CDR2: SGHRS, YFSETQ. The CDR3 has 15 residues. DNA of the CDR3: TGCGCCAGCAGCCCCCCAGACGGCTCCAGGGCTCCGCAGTATTTT. Amino acid sequence: CASSPPDGSRAPQYF.

Only one count was recorded for this clone. The chain carries TRBV24-1 and TRBJ1-5; D is ambiguous. Germline V CDR1 and CDR2: KGHDR, SFDVKD. The ends were cut back, 3 bases at V and 4 bases at J, with 6 bases in the middle. The CDR3 runs to 13 residues. In nucleotides, the CDR3 is TGTGCCACCAGTGATGGCGGGAATCAGCCCCAGCATTTT. Its protein is CATSDGGNQPQHF.

This chain connects TRBV5-1 to TRBJ2-1; 10 bases agree with TRBD2. The CDR3 length is 15 residues. Losses at the gene ends were 3 bases for V and 8 bases for J; bases not matched to a gene: 8. The V gene's germline CDR1 is SGHRS and CDR2 YFSETQ. The DNA for the CDR3 is TGCGCCAGCAGCTCAGCCGAGCGGGGGGGTTATGAGCAGTTCTTC. It translates to CASSSAERGGYEQFF.

The chain joins TRBV19 to TRBJ1-1; the D is unclear. The length of the CDR3 is 15 residues. Per the germline V gene, CDR1 is LNHDA and CDR2 is SQIVND (reference sequence). The V gene lost 2 bases and the J gene lost 1 base, with 11 bases spanning the gap. The CDR3 sequence is CASSIKEDKNTEAFF. CDR3 nucleotides: TGTGCCAGTAGTATAAAGGAAGACAAGAACACTGAAGCTTTCTTT.

This clone showed up just once. This sequence joins TRBV7-2 and TRBJ1-6, with unresolved D. V shed 5 bases and J shed 12 bases, with 14 bases lying between them. This CDR3 has 13 residues. CDR1 and CDR2 (germline): SGHTA, FQGNSA. CDR3 coding DNA: TGTGCCAGCAGCGAGGGAAGTTGGGGACCCCTCCACTTT. Its protein is CASSEGSWGPLHF.

V and J are TRBV7-9 and TRBJ2-3; no definite D call. V was shortened by 5 bases and J by 6 bases, with 6 bases between the two germline ends. CDR1 SEHNR and CDR2 FQNEAQ come from the germline V gene (reference sequence). The CDR3 consists of 11 residues. The CDR3 DNA reads TGTGCCAGCAGCCCAGCGGATACGCAGTATTTT. This codes for CASSPADTQYF.

This clone has just one count. The V and J genes are TRBV5-1 and TRBJ1-1, with TRBD1 matching 7 bases. The CDR3 runs to 18 residues. With V trimmed by 3 bases and J by 4 bases, 18 bases remained unmatched. Germline CDR1 reads SGHRS; CDR2 reads YFSETQ. In nucleotides, the CDR3 is TGCGCCAGCAGCTCCTCTTTCCCGGGCAGAGGGGGCGGCACTGAAGCTTTCTTT. This translates into CASSSSFPGRGGGTEAFF.

The chain employs TRBV12-3 or TRBV12-4 and TRBJ1-6; D might be TRBD1 (6 bases). The V end was cut by 5 bases, the J end by 7 bases, with 9 bases between. The CDR3 totals 13 residues. DNA of the CDR3: TGTGCCAGCAGTGAACAGGGAAATTCACCCCTCCACTTT. Amino acid sequence: CASSEQGNSPLHF.

A single count supports this clone. V is TRBV6-1 and J is TRBJ2-5, with no clear D. Germline CDR1 MNHNS, CDR2 SASEGT. The CDR3 is made up of 14 amino acids. V lost 1 base and J lost 7, with 13 bases in between. The CDR3 region is CASSEDLFSGTQYF. The CDR3 region has the DNA TGTGCCAGCAGTGAAGACCTATTCTCGGGGACCCAGTACTTC.

Many counts were recorded for this clone. The chain is built from TRBV5-4 and TRBJ1-6, with 7 bases lining up with TRBD1. CDR3 length: 15 residues. The V segment lost 1 base and the J segment 8 bases; nucleotides outside the gene matches: 6. Germline CDR1 reads SGHNT; CDR2 reads YYREEE (reference sequence). CDR3 protein: CASSLNRDRDSPLHF. DNA of the CDR3: TGTGCCAGCAGCTTGAACAGGGACAGAGATTCACCCCTCCACTTT. The full variable domain, in which reference TRBV5-4 and TRBJ1-6 provide the parts outside the CDR3, is ETGVTQSPTHLIKTRGQQVTLRCSSQSGHNTVSWYQQALGQGPQFIFQYYREEENGRGNFPPRFSGLQFPNYSSELNVNALELDDSALYLCASSLNRDRDSPLHFGNGTRLTVT.

This clone was counted a few times. V is TRBV28 and J is TRBJ1-5; D ambiguous. V gave up 5 bases and J gave up 8 bases, with 13 bases separating them. The CDR3 covers 13 residues. Germline CDR1 is MDHEN and CDR2 is SYDVKM. The CDR3 nucleotides read TGTGCCAGCAGTGCCCCCCCCGGGGAGCCCCAGCATTTT. It codes for CASSAPPGEPQHF.

The rearrangement joins TRBV3-1 (or the pseudogene TRBV3-2) to TRBJ1-5; D uncertain. The CDR3 has 14 amino acids. The V and J ends lost 1 base and 4 bases respectively, with 8 bases between them. Germline V gene data show CDR1 as LGHDT and CDR2 as YNNKEL (reference sequence). CDR3: CASSQGGVNQPQHF. The CDR3 DNA follows: TGTGCCAGCAGCCAAGGAGGCGTGAATCAGCCCCAGCATTTT.

The chain employs TRBV7-3 and TRBJ2-1, with 8 bases matching TRBD2. The CDR3 has 15 residues. The trim removed 4 bases at V and 9 bases at J, leaving 11 bases unmatched. CDR1 is SGHTA and CDR2 is FQGTGA in the germline V gene. The CDR3: CASSSPGGGSAEQFF. The CDR3 DNA reads as TGTGCCAGCAGCTCCCCGGGCGGGGGGTCTGCTGAGCAGTTCTTC.

The chain is built from TRBV2 and TRBJ2-1, with 8 nucleotides matching TRBD2. With V trimmed by 2 bases and J by 3 bases, 3 bases remained unmatched. Per germline, CDR1 SNHLY and CDR2 FYNNEI. The CDR3 is 15 amino acids. CDR3 DNA sequence: TGTGCCAGCAGTGAATGGACTAGCTTCTACAATGAGCAGTTCTTC. Translating it yields CASSEWTSFYNEQFF.

This chain links TRBV7-2 with TRBJ1-3; 8 bases line up with TRBD1. The ends lost 4 bases at V and 2 bases at J; junction bases unmatched: 4. The CDR3 consists of 15 residues. The germline V gene encodes CDR1 SGHTA and CDR2 FQGNSA. CDR3 protein: CASSSTGAPGNTIYF. The CDR3 DNA is TGTGCCAGCAGCTCGACAGGGGCCCCTGGAAACACCATATATTTT.

This chain uses TRBV7-2 with TRBJ2-7; 9 bases align to TRBD1. This CDR3 spans 13 amino acids. CDR1 SGHTA and CDR2 FQGNSA come from the germline V gene. Trimming removed 1 base from V and 6 bases from J; junction bases left unmatched: 1. As DNA, the CDR3 is TGTGCCAGCAGCTTAGGGACAGGGGCCGAGCAGTACTTC. Its translation is CASSLGTGAEQYF. Variable domain in full (rest from reference TRBV7-2 and TRBJ2-7): GAGVSQSPSNKVTEKGKDVELRCDPISGHTALYWYRQSLGQGLEFLIYFQGNSAPDKSGLPSDRFSAERTGGSVSTLTIQRTQQEDSAVYLCASSLGTGAEQYFGPGTRLTVT.

This clone has more than one count but fewer than ten. V usage is TRBV28 and J usage is TRBJ1-5, with 8 bases lining up with TRBD1. CDR3 size: 14 residues. Germline-derived CDR1 and CDR2 are MDHEN and SYDVKM. With 6 bases clipped from V and 9 bases from J, the junction kept 10 bases outside the gene matches. This CDR3 reads CASSPGQGRRPQHF. The CDR3 nucleotides are TGTGCCAGCAGCCCCGGACAGGGCCGAAGGCCCCAGCATTTT.

V is TRBV19 and J is TRBJ2-1; 8 bases are a match to TRBD1. J was trimmed by 8 bases and V by 1 base; bases with no gene match: 1. Germline V gene data show CDR1 as LNHDA and CDR2 as SQIVND (reference sequence). This CDR3 contains 13 residues. The DNA for the CDR3 is TGTGCCAGTAGTATAGGACAGGGGTATGAGCAGTTCTTC. Translating gives CASSIGQGYEQFF.

CDR3 sequence: CASSSALGSSYNEQFF. The CDR3 coding sequence is TGTGCCAGCAGTTCCGCCCTAGGAAGCTCCTACAATGAGCAGTTCTTC. The J gene is TRBJ2-1, the V gene TRBV27, with unresolved D. The CDR3 sequence is 16 residues long. Trimming stripped 4 bases from V and 0 bases from J, with 13 bases between. The V gene's germline CDR1 is MNHEY and CDR2 SMNVEV (reference sequence).

The CDR3 bases are TGTGCCAGCAGCTTGGTTGGTAGCGGGAGCTCCTACAATGAGCAGTTCTTC. Its translation is CASSLVGSGSSYNEQFF. J is TRBJ2-1 and V is TRBV5-5, with TRBD2 identical over 9 bases. J gave up 0 bases and V 0 bases, and 4 bases lay outside the gene matches. Germline V gives CDR1 SGHKS, CDR2 YYEKEE (reference sequence). The length of the CDR3 is 17 residues.

The chain combines TRBV29-1 with TRBJ1-5, with D tentatively TRBD1 (6 bases). The CDR3 is 14 residues long. CDR1 and CDR2 (germline): SQVTM, ANQGSEA. Trimming stripped 6 bases from V and 2 bases from J, with 14 bases between. CDR3 sequence (DNA): TGCAGCGTGAATACAGGGAATGGCAATCAGCCCCAGCATTTT. Protein: CSVNTGNGNQPQHF.

V and J are TRBV11-3 and TRBJ1-6; D possibly corresponds to TRBD1 (6 bases). The CDR3 runs to 13 residues. With 5 bases removed from V and 10 bases from J, the gap between germline ends came to 12 bases. Germline CDR1 SGHNT, CDR2 YENEEA. The CDR3 protein is CASSQGSRSPLHF. The CDR3 DNA reads TGTGCCAGCAGCCAGGGGAGTAGGTCACCCCTCCACTTT. Drawing the rest from reference TRBV11-3 and TRBJ1-6, the complete variable domain is EAGVVQSPRYKIIEKKQPVAFWCNPISGHNTLYWYLQNLGQGPELLIRYENEEAVDDSQLPKDRFSAERLKGVDSTLKIQPAELGDSAVYLCASSQGSRSPLHFGNGTRLTVT.

The rearrangement uses TRBV6-1 and TRBJ1-1; a possible D gene is TRBD1 (6 bases). The V end lost 3 bases, the J end lost 6 bases, and 17 bases lay between the germline ends. CDR1 is MNHNS, CDR2 SASEGT, per germline. The CDR3 consists of 15 residues. The CDR3 nucleotides read TGTGCCAGCAGTGACGTGTGGGGGGGCATAGCTGAAGCTTTCTTT. It specifies CASSDVWGGIAEAFF.

The CDR3 DNA reads as TGTGCCAGCAGCGTGACAGGAGGAGACACTGAAGCTTTCTTT. Translation: CASSVTGGDTEAFF. V gene TRBV9 combines with J gene TRBJ1-1, with D possibly TRBD1 on 6 matching bases. Per germline, CDR1 SGDLS and CDR2 YYNGEE. The CDR3 runs 14 residues. Trimming took 2 bases from V and 3 from J, leaving 11 bases between them.

CDR3 in DNA: TGTGCCAGCAGCCAGACAGGTCAAAACACTGAAGCTTTCTTT. Residues: CASSQTGQNTEAFF. This rearrangement joins TRBV5-4 to TRBJ1-1, with D perhaps TRBD1 (6 bases). With 4 bases removed from V and 2 bases from J, the gap between germline ends came to 12 bases. Per the germline V gene, CDR1 is SGHNT and CDR2 is YYREEE (reference sequence). This CDR3 has 14 amino acids. The whole variable domain, filled in from reference TRBV5-4 and TRBJ1-1, reads ETGVTQSPTHLIKTRGQQVTLRCSSQSGHNTVSWYQQALGQGPQFIFQYYREEENGRGNFPPRFSGLQFPNYSSELNVNALELDDSALYLCASSQTGQNTEAFFGQGTRLTVV.

The J gene is TRBJ2-5, the V gene TRBV5-6; D gene uncertain. The germline V gene has CDR1 SGHDT and CDR2 YYEEEE. The CDR3 runs 14 residues. Trimming cost V 6 bases and J 5 bases, with 17 bases left between them. The CDR3 here is CASTTRSHRETQYF. Here the CDR3 DNA reads TGTGCCAGCACCACGCGGTCCCATCGGGAGACCCAGTACTTC.